This record concerns one T cell receptor (beta chain) sequence. The antigen remains unidentified. Sequenced by immunoSEQ multiplex PCR; TCRdb stores in-frame clones only, minus some. This sample has some 30,000 clones, with roughly 90% found just once. The data were taken from a study of T cell responses to AZD1222 COVID-19 vaccine. Study observations and caveats: The donor cohort was predominantly white British with a female majority, and clonal diversity may have been underestimated. Baseline serostatus was positive in only five to seven AZD1222 recipients. Targeting of unmutated variant regions was reportedly seen in nearly half of spike-specific TCRs.

The CDR3 runs to 16 residues. V was clipped by 0 bases and J by 4 bases; unmatched bases: 4. Per germline, CDR1 SGDLS and CDR2 YYNGEE. The chain carries TRBV9 and TRBJ2-5; the match to TRBD2 covers 12 bases. Sequencing was performed on peripheral blood, taken on day 0 of AZD1222 vaccination. This clonotype was obtained from an adult in good health. The CDR3 DNA is TGTGCCAGCAGCGTAGTGACTAGCGGGAGTGGAGAGACCCAGTACTTC. It codes for CASSVVTSGSGETQYF. Based on the CDR3 plus reference TRBV9 and TRBJ2-5, the full variable domain is DSGVTQTPKHLITATGQRVTLRCSPRSGDLSVYWYQQSLDQGLQFLIQYYNGEERAKGNILERFSAQQFPDLHSELNLSSLELGDSALYFCASSVVTSGSGETQYFGPGTRLLVL.